The 30 T cell receptor beta chains listed next were all sequenced from one sample in a study of shared clonotypes between healthy human individuals. Here immunoSEQ multiplex PCR was the method, and the copy in TCRdb shows in-frame clones only, minus some. Of 2,500,000 or so clones listed, under 95% were seen once; the top ten hold roughly 0.36%. The sample consisted of naive CD4+ T cells from PBMCs. Regarding subset: CD45RA+ positively selected. These TCRs come from a man aged 18 to 29 in good health. Some clones in this sample may be carry-over from other donors' samples.

V is TRBV28 and J is TRBJ1-1, with 7 nucleotides matching TRBD1. This CDR3 has 13 amino acids. Germline V gives CDR1 MDHEN, CDR2 SYDVKM. The V segment lost 6 bases and the J segment 11 bases; nucleotides outside the gene matches: 12. CDR3 residues: CASSLQGRTGAFF. CDR3 DNA: TGTGCCAGCAGCTTACAGGGGCGTACGGGGGCTTTCTTT.

The chain employs TRBV5-1 and TRBJ1-1; weak D call: TRBD1 (5 bases). The CDR3 loop spans 15 amino acids. Trimming left V 1 base short and J 5 bases short, with 15 bases between. Germline CDR1 SGHRS, CDR2 YFSETQ. CDR3 loop: CASSLSAGTGTEAFF. CDR3 nucleotides: TGCGCCAGCAGCTTGTCTGCAGGGACGGGGACTGAAGCTTTCTTT.

As concerns this clone: Germline and junction disagree at one end, which may indicate a read error. The V gene is TRBV5-4, the J gene TRBJ2-5, with no clear D. CDR1 and CDR2 from the germline V gene are SGHNT and YYREEE (reference sequence). The CDR3 spans 14 residues. The CDR3 loop reads CASSLDGVKEAQYF. The CDR3, as DNA: TGTGCCAGCAGCTTGGATGGAGTAAAAGAGGCCCAGTACTTC.

This chain connects TRBV7-8 to TRBJ2-1; D possibly matches TRBD1 or TRBD2 (5 bases each). Germline CDR1 reads SGHVS; CDR2 reads FQNEAQ. There are 15 residues in the CDR3. The V and J ends lost 2 bases and 8 bases respectively, with 16 bases between them. The CDR3 DNA follows: TGTGCCAGCAGCTTACAGGGACGGTATGTCCATGAGCAGTTCTTC. The encoded protein is CASSLQGRYVHEQFF.

The gene calls are TRBV13 and TRBJ1-2, with unresolved D. Trimming removed 6 bases from V and 9 bases from J, with 14 bases in between. This CDR3 spans 12 amino acids. CDR1 is PRHDT and CDR2 is FYEKMQ in the germline V gene (reference sequence). CDR3 sequence reads: CASSYSSNRYTF. The CDR3 region has the DNA TGTGCCAGCAGTTATAGCAGCAACCGCTACACCTTC.

The rearrangement uses TRBV4-1 and TRBJ1-1, with D tentatively TRBD1 (5 bases). The CDR3 has 15 amino acids. CDR1 is MGHRA and CDR2 is YSYEKL in the germline V gene. The V and J ends lost 4 bases and 4 bases respectively, with 16 bases between them. CDR3 nucleotide sequence: TGCGCCAGCAGCCTACTTTTAGGGGCCGTCACTGAAGCTTTCTTT. Encoded protein: CASSLLLGAVTEAFF.

The chain recombines TRBV7-9 with TRBJ2-3; possibly TRBD1 for D (5 bases). The V gene lost 5 bases and the J gene lost 8 bases, with 20 bases spanning the gap. The CDR3 has 15 residues. CDR1 SEHNR and CDR2 FQNEAQ come from the germline V gene (reference sequence). The CDR3 loop is CASSAGRQGNGTQYF. The CDR3 nucleotides read TGTGCCAGCAGCGCCGGACGCCAGGGTAACGGTACGCAGTATTTT.

V is TRBV11-3 and J is TRBJ2-7; D gene ambiguous. CDR1 is SGHNT and CDR2 is YENEEA in the germline V gene. This CDR3 has 12 amino acids. Trimming removed 0 bases at V and 6 bases at J, with 6 bases between. The DNA of the CDR3 is TGTGCCAGCAGCTTAGAAGCAAGCGAGCAGTACTTC. As protein: CASSLEASEQYF.

A note on this clone: This sample also contains other DNA sequences that code for the same CDR3. The V gene is TRBV28, the J gene TRBJ2-7, with 7 bases matching TRBD2. Germline V gene lookup returns CDR1 MDHEN and CDR2 SYDVKM. V gave up 3 bases and J gave up 3 bases; unmatched junction bases: 2. This CDR3 region has 13 residues. The CDR3, as DNA: TGTGCCAGCAGTTTGGGAGGGGTCTACGAGCAGTACTTC. Its translation: CASSLGGVYEQYF. The full variable domain, with the rest looked up from reference TRBV28 and TRBJ2-7, is DVKVTQSSRYLVKRTGEKVFLECVQDMDHENMFWYRQDPGLGLRLIYFSYDVKMKEKGDIPEGYSVSREKKERFSLILESASTNQTSMYLCASSLGGVYEQYFGPGTRLTVT.

V usage is TRBV27 and J usage is TRBJ2-5, with 8 bases fitting TRBD1. The junction had 4 bases not matched to a gene; V was cut back by 6 bases and J by 4 bases. The germline V gene has CDR1 MNHEY and CDR2 SMNVEV (reference sequence). The CDR3 spans 13 residues. CDR3 sequence reads: CASRPTGAETQYF. The CDR3, as DNA: TGTGCCAGCAGGCCGACAGGGGCAGAGACCCAGTACTTC.

The chain couples TRBV5-4 to TRBJ2-1; 7 positions agree with TRBD2. Trimming at V came to 4 bases and at J to 15 bases, leaving 10 bases not matched to a gene. This CDR3 spans 12 amino acids. Germline loops: CDR1 SGHNT, CDR2 YYREEE (reference sequence). For the CDR3, the DNA is TGTGCCAGCAGCAGCCCTGGCGGGAGTGCGTTCTTC. Protein sequence: CASSSPGGSAFF.

The chain uses TRBV4-3 and TRBJ2-1; 13 bases map to TRBD2. V gave up 0 bases and J gave up 6 bases; unmatched junction bases: 2. Per germline, CDR1 LGHNA and CDR2 YSLEER. The CDR3 spans 16 residues. CDR3 bases: TGCGCCAGCAGCCAAGAGAGGACTAGCGGGAGCAATGAGCAGTTCTTC. The encoded protein is CASSQERTSGSNEQFF.

Comments on this clone: The same CDR3 also results from other DNA sequences found in this sample. This chain connects TRBV28 to TRBJ2-1, with 7 bases identical to TRBD2. The V and J ends lost 4 bases and 0 bases, in that order; junction bases with no gene match: 3. Germline-derived CDR1 and CDR2 are MDHEN and SYDVKM. The CDR3 has 15 residues. The CDR3 DNA reads as TGTGCCAGCAGTTCTAGCGGAGGCTCCTACAATGAGCAGTTCTTC. This sequence encodes CASSSSGGSYNEQFF.

The chain recombines TRBV5-1 with TRBJ2-5; the match to TRBD2 covers 12 bases. Germline V gene lookup returns CDR1 SGHRS and CDR2 YFSETQ. Germline trimming cut 3 bases from V and 3 bases from J; bases unmatched to any gene: 6. The CDR3 runs 16 residues. CDR3 loop: CASSSGLAGREETQYF. CDR3 in DNA: TGCGCCAGCAGCTCCGGACTAGCGGGAAGGGAAGAGACCCAGTACTTC.

This chain joins TRBV30 and TRBJ1-5; 7 bases map to TRBD1. The CDR3 consists of 13 residues. The V gene's germline CDR1 is GTSNPN and CDR2 SVGIG (reference sequence). V dropped 2 bases and J dropped 7; count of bases not matched to a gene: 5. In DNA form, the CDR3 reads TGTGCCTGGAGTTTAGGGGGCTGGCAGCCCCAGCATTTT. This codes for CAWSLGGWQPQHF.

The rearrangement joins TRBV11-1 to TRBJ2-5; no clear D. This CDR3 has 15 amino acids. V lost 6 bases and J lost 0, with 14 bases in between. The germline V gene encodes CDR1 SGHAT and CDR2 FQDESV (reference sequence). DNA of the CDR3: TGTGCCAGCAGTCGTGGTACAGCGTACCAAGAGACCCAGTACTTC. This translates into CASSRGTAYQETQYF.

V and J are TRBV7-9 and TRBJ1-4; 8 bases match TRBD1. Germline CDR1 SEHNR, CDR2 FQNEAQ (reference sequence). The CDR3 has 15 amino acids. J gave up 7 bases and V 4 bases, and 8 bases lay outside the gene matches. CDR3 region: CASSSDRGWGEKLFF. CDR3 in DNA: TGTGCCAGCAGCTCAGACAGGGGCTGGGGTGAAAAACTGTTTTTT.

This chain joins TRBV28 and TRBJ2-7, with unresolved D. V gave up 5 bases and J gave up 3 bases, with 14 bases separating them. Looked up from germline, CDR1 is MDHEN and CDR2 is SYDVKM. This CDR3 is built from 14 residues. The CDR3 region has the DNA TGTGCCAGCAGTCCGACAAGTCTCTACTACGAGCAGTACTTC. This sequence encodes CASSPTSLYYEQYF.

A word on this clone: Other DNA sequences in this sample translate to the same CDR3. The chain carries TRBV25-1 and TRBJ2-3; perhaps D is TRBD1 or TRBD2 (6 bases each). With 1 base removed from V and 8 bases from J, the gap between germline ends came to 10 bases. CDR1 MGHDK and CDR2 SYGVNS come from the germline V gene. This CDR3 region has 13 residues. This CDR3 is CASSESGAGTQYF. The DNA for the CDR3 is TGTGCCAGCAGTGAATCGGGGGCGGGTACGCAGTATTTT. Using reference TRBV25-1 and TRBJ2-3 for the parts outside the CDR3, the full variable domain is EADIYQTPRYLVIGTGKKITLECSQTMGHDKMYWYQQDPGMELHLIHYSYGVNSTEKGDLSSESTVSRIRTEHFPLTLESARPSHTSQYLCASSESGAGTQYFGPGTRLTVL.

This clone was found a few times. The chain combines TRBV5-6 with TRBJ1-2; D is possibly TRBD1 (5 bases). Germline V gene sequence: CDR1 SGHDT, CDR2 YYEEEE. This CDR3 is built from 13 residues. V lost 4 bases and J lost 1, with 8 bases in between. The CDR3 spells CASSVTDNYGYTF. The CDR3 DNA reads as TGTGCCAGCAGCGTGACAGATAACTATGGCTACACCTTC.

The V gene is TRBV21-1, the J gene TRBJ2-5; the table's D call TRBD1 went unverified against the DNA. TRBV21-1 is recorded as a pseudogene. The CDR3 is made up of 17 amino acids. This chain's CDR3 is CASSKVLRQGLEETQYF. The CDR3 coding sequence is TGTGCCAGCAGCAAAGTCCTCCGACAGGGCCTTGAGGAGACCCAGTACTTC.

In this sample, this clone turned up once. This chain uses TRBV6-5 with TRBJ2-7, with no clear D. The V end lost 2 bases, the J end lost 2 bases, and 13 bases lay between the germline ends. CDR1 is MNHEY, CDR2 SVGAGI, per germline. The CDR3 has 15 residues. CDR3 sequence: CASSYGSRWAYEQYF. CDR3 DNA: TGTGCCAGCAGTTACGGGTCCCGTTGGGCCTACGAGCAGTACTTC.

The chain couples TRBV7-2 to TRBJ2-1, with TRBD2 identical over 10 bases. This CDR3 has 16 amino acids. CDR1 SGHTA and CDR2 FQGNSA come from the germline V gene. V trimming: 4 bases; J trimming: 8 bases; junction bases outside the gene matches: 11. Written as DNA, the CDR3 is TGTGCCAGCAGCTCCTCTCCTAGCGGGAGTCGACATGAGCAGTTCTTC. As protein: CASSSSPSGSRHEQFF.

CDR3 nucleotide sequence: TGTGCCAGTAGTTCCAGGACAGGTCGAGGCAATCAGCCCCAGCATTTT. This sequence encodes CASSSRTGRGNQPQHF. This chain uses TRBV19 with TRBJ1-5; 7 bases align to TRBD1. CDR1 and CDR2 from the germline V gene are LNHDA and SQIVND (reference sequence). CDR3 size: 16 residues. V trimming: 5 bases; J trimming: 2 bases; junction bases outside the gene matches: 9.

The chain is built from TRBV11-2 and TRBJ2-1, with 7 bases matching TRBD2. From germline, CDR1 is SGHAT and CDR2 FQNNGV. The CDR3 consists of 15 residues. The V and J ends lost 4 bases and 9 bases, in that order; junction bases with no gene match: 12. CDR3 bases: TGTGCCAGCAGCTCTGGCCTACAGTCGGGGGGTGAGCAGTTCTTC. This codes for CASSSGLQSGGEQFF.

The chain uses TRBV5-1 and TRBJ2-6; TRBD1 aligns across 8 bases. The CDR3 spans 17 residues. The V segment lost 4 bases and the J segment 1 base; nucleotides outside the gene matches: 7. Germline CDR1 and CDR2: SGHRS and YFSETQ. CDR3 bases: TGCGCCAGCAGCCGAACCGGGACAGGATCTGGGGCCAACGTCCTGACTTTC. Its translation: CASSRTGTGSGANVLTF.

The gene calls are TRBV18 and TRBJ1-2; weak D call: TRBD1 (5 bases). Between the trimmed V and J ends, which lost 3 bases and 4 bases, there was a span of 12 bases. Germline V lookup: CDR1 KGHSH, CDR2 LQKENI. CDR3 length equals 14 residues. CDR3 coding DNA: TGTGCCAGCTCACCCGAGGGCCAGGGCTATGGCTACACCTTC. This codes for CASSPEGQGYGYTF.

In nucleotides, the CDR3 is TGTGCCAGCAGCCCCGGGACGCTCCTACAGGGAACCCAGTACTTC. As protein: CASSPGTLLQGTQYF. V and J are TRBV11-2 and TRBJ2-5, with a tentative D call TRBD1 (6 bases). The CDR3 runs to 15 residues. The germline V gene has CDR1 SGHAT and CDR2 FQNNGV. The V end was cut by 5 bases, the J end by 8 bases, with 21 bases between.

The chain has TRBV28 and TRBJ2-5, with 14 bases lining up with TRBD2. The V segment lost 9 bases and the J segment 11 bases; nucleotides outside the gene matches: 11. From germline, CDR1 is MDHEN and CDR2 SYDVKM. This CDR3 spans 14 amino acids. CDR3 protein: CASIGTSGSWEQYF. DNA for the CDR3: TGTGCCAGTATAGGGACTAGCGGGAGCTGGGAGCAGTACTTC.

CDR3 sequence reads: CASSLRGFGANVLTF. The CDR3 DNA reads TGCGCCAGCAGCTTGCGCGGGTTTGGGGCCAACGTCCTGACTTTC. The chain is built from TRBV5-1 and TRBJ2-6, with D maybe TRBD2 (5 bases). The V end lost 1 base, the J end lost 3 bases, and 8 bases lay between the germline ends. Germline V CDR1 and CDR2: SGHRS, YFSETQ. CDR3 length equals 15 residues.